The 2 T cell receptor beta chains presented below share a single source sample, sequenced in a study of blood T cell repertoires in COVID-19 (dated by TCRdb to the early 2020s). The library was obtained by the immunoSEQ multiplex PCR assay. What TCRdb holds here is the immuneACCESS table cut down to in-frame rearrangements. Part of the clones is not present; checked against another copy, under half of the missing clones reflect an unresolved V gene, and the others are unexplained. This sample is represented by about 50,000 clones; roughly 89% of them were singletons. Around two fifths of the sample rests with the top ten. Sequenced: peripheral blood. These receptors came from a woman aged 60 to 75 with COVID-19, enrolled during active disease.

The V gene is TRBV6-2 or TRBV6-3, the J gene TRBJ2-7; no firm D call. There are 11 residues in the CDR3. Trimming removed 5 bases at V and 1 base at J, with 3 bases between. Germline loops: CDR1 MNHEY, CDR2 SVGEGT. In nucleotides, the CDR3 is TGTGCCAGCAGTCCGTCCTACGAGCAGTACTTC. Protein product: CASSPSYEQYF.

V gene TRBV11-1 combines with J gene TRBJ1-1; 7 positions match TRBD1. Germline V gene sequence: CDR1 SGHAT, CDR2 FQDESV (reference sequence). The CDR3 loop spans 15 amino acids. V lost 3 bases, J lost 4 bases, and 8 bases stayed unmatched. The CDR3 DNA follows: TGTGCCAGCAGCTTTCCACAGGGGCAAGTCACTGAAGCTTTCTTT. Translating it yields CASSFPQGQVTEAFF.